This T cell receptor (beta chain) was captured in a study of response to subunit inactivated influenza vaccine. Findings and limits, study-wide: Each seasonal influenza vaccination, the authors suggested, recruits few new T cells.

TCRdb re-called the RT-PCR reads through MiXCR, storing one row per CDR3 protein. The data contain over 150,000 distinct CDR3 sequences, approximately 12% of them singletons. This clonotype was recorded many times. Its specificity is not known. This TCR derives from a man between 50 and 75 years old who received an inactivated influenza vaccine. The input for sequencing was CD8+ T cells sorted from PBMCs, taken about 23 months after vaccination.

The CDR3 reads CASSQDSWRDLYNEQFF. The CDR3, as DNA: TGTGCCAGCAGCCAAGATTCATGGCGGGACCTCTACAATGAGCAGTTCTTC. The V call is TRBV4-2, the J call TRBJ2-1; D perhaps matches TRBD2 (6 bases). In germline, CDR1 is LGHNA, CDR2 YNFKEQ. Trimming stripped 0 bases from V and 3 bases from J, with 15 bases between. CDR3 length: 17 amino acids.